This TCR beta chain was retrieved from a study of blood T cells in healthy people across ages. Then a second PCR, running roughly 7 to 11 cycles, was carried out with a sample-barcoded 5' primer and a J-beta primer mix. MiXCR, run by TCRdb on the 5' RACE reads, gives a single entry per CDR3 protein. The table has around 1.5 million distinct CDR3 sequences, 59% seen once; the top ten hold 5.5% to 8%. The CDR3 runs 14 residues. Germline CDR1 reads SGHRS; CDR2 reads YFSETQ. As regards this clonotype: At one boundary the junction diverges from the germline segment, which might be a read error.

The sequenced sample consisted of blood. This clonotype originated in a man aged 18 to 30 in good health. The gene calls are TRBV5-1 and TRBJ1-2, with D unclear. CDR3 in amino acids: CASSLGTVNYGYTF. The CDR3 nucleotides are TGTGCCAGCAGTTTAGGAACAGTCAACTATGGCTACACCTTC.